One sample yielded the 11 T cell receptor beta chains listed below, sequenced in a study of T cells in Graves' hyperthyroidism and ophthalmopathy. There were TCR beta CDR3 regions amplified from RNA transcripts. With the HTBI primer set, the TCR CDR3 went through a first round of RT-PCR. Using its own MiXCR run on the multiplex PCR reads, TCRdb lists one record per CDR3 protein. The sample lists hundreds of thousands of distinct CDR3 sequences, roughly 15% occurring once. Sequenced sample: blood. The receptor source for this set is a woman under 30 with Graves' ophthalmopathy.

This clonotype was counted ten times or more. The CDR3 region is CASSRPHVGRPKYSNQPQHF. The CDR3, as DNA: TGTGCCAGCAGCCGTCCCCACGTGGGCAGGCCCAAATATAGCAATCAGCCCCAGCATTTT. The V call is TRBV28, the J call TRBJ1-5; D not certain. Germline CDR1 reads MDHEN; CDR2 reads SYDVKM. V was trimmed by 6 bases and J by 0 bases, leaving 27 bases between them. CDR3 size: 20 residues. Full variable domain (outside the CDR3, taken from reference TRBV28 and TRBJ1-5): DVKVTQSSRYLVKRTGEKVFLECVQDMDHENMFWYRQDPGLGLRLIYFSYDVKMKEKGDIPEGYSVSREKKERFSLILESASTNQTSMYLCASSRPHVGRPKYSNQPQHFGDGTRLSIL.

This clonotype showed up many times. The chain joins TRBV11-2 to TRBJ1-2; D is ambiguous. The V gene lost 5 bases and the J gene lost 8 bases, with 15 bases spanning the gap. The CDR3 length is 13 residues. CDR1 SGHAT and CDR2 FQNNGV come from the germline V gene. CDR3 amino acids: CASSPLDAKGYTF. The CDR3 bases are TGTGCCAGCAGCCCACTCGACGCGAAGGGCTACACCTTC.

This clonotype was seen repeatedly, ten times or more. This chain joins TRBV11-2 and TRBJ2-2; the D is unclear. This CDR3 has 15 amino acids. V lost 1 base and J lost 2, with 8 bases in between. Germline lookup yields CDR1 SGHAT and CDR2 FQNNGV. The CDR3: CASSLALTNTGELFF. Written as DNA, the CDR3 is TGTGCCAGCAGCTTAGCACTAACCAACACCGGGGAGCTGTTTTTT.

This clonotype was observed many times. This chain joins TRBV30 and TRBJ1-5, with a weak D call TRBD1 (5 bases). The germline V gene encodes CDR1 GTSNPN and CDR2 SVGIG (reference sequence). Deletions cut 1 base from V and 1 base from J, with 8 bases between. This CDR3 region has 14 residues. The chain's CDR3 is CAWSGGPSNQPQHF. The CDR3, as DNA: TGTGCCTGGAGTGGGGGACCGAGCAATCAGCCCCAGCATTTT.

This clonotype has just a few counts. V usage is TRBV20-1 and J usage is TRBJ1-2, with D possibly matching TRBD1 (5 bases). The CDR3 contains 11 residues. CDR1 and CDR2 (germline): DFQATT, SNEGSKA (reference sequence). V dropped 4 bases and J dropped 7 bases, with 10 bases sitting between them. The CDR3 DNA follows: TGCAGTGCTATAGGGGAGGCTGGCTACACCTTC. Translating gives CSAIGEAGYTF.

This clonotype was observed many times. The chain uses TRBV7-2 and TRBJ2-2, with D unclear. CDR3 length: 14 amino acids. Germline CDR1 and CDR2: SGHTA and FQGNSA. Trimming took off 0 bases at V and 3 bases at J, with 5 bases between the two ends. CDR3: CASSLAGHTGELFF. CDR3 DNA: TGTGCCAGCAGCTTAGCGGGCCACACCGGGGAGCTGTTTTTT.

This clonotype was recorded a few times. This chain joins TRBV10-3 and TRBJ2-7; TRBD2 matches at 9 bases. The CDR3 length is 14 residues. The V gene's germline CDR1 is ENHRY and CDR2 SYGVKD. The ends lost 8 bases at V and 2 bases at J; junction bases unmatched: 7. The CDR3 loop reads CAIGVASGTYEQYF. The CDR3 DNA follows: TGTGCCATCGGGGTAGCTAGCGGGACCTACGAGCAGTACTTC.

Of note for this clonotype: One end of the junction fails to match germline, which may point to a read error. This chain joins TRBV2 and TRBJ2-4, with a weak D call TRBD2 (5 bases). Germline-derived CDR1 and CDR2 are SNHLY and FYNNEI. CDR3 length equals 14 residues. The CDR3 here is CASRRTLAKNIRYF. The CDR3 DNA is TGTGCCAGCAGACGAACTCTAGCCAAAAACATTCGGTACTTC.

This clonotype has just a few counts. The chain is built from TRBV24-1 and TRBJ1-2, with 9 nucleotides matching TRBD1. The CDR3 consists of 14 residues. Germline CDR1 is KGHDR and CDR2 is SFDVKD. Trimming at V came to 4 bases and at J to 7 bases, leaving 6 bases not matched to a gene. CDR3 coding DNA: TGTGCCACCAGTGACCCCGACAGGGGGGTTGGCTACACCTTC. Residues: CATSDPDRGVGYTF.

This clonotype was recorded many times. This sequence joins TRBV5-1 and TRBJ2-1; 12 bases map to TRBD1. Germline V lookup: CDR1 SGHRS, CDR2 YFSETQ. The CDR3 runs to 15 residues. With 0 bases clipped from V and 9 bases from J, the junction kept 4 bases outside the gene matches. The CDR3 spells CASSLVGTGGVEQFF. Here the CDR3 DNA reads TGCGCCAGCAGCTTGGTGGGGACAGGGGGCGTTGAGCAGTTCTTC.

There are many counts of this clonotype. CDR3: CAWSGLAGVYNEQFF. CDR3 bases: TGTGCCTGGAGTGGACTAGCGGGGGTCTACAATGAGCAGTTCTTC. V usage is TRBV30 and J usage is TRBJ2-1; 12 bases align to TRBD2. Germline CDR1 and CDR2: GTSNPN and SVGIG (reference sequence). This CDR3 is 15 amino acids long. The trim removed 1 base at V and 3 bases at J, leaving 1 base unmatched.